These 11 T cell receptor beta chains were sequenced from one sample in a study of identical twins. TCRdb independently ran MiXCR on the 5' RACE reads; one entry per CDR3 protein. The sample includes roughly 250,000 distinct CDR3 sequences, over 11% seen only once; the top ten take approximately 8.8%. Material: memory (CD45RO+) T cells sorted from blood. Receptors originate from a woman aged 18-29 years in good health.

This clonotype was counted only a few times. The chain carries TRBV18 and TRBJ1-4; 7 nucleotides match TRBD1. Germline-derived CDR1 and CDR2 are KGHSH and LQKENI. CDR3 length: 14 residues. Trimming cost V 3 bases and J 4 bases; bases outside gene matches: 2. The CDR3 spells CASSPTGFNEKLFF. The CDR3 region has the DNA TGTGCCAGCTCACCGACAGGGTTTAATGAAAAACTGTTTTTT.

CDR3 region: CASSDEGRANYGYTF. The CDR3 nucleotides read TGTGCCAGCAGTGATGAGGGGCGGGCTAACTATGGCTACACCTTC. J is TRBJ1-2 and V is TRBV25-1; the D gene is possibly TRBD1 (5 bases). Trimming shortened V by 3 bases and J by 0 bases, and 11 bases separated the two germline ends. Germline CDR1 is MGHDK and CDR2 is SYGVNS. This CDR3 spans 15 amino acids.

The rearrangement joins TRBV7-2 to TRBJ1-6, with D hard to call. The V gene lost 4 bases and the J gene lost 10 bases, with 8 bases spanning the gap. Germline CDR1 is SGHTA and CDR2 is FQGNSA. The CDR3 spans 12 residues. The CDR3 is CASSYGRSPLHF. As DNA, the CDR3 is TGTGCCAGCAGCTACGGGAGATCACCCCTCCACTTT.

The chain combines TRBV6-1 with TRBJ2-3; D is undetermined. V was cut by 0 bases and J by 5 bases, with 6 bases left in between. The CDR3 spans 13 residues. Germline values: CDR1 MNHNS, CDR2 SASEGT. CDR3 sequence (DNA): TGTGCCAGCAGTGAAGCGTGGGTAGATACGCAGTATTTT. Its protein is CASSEAWVDTQYF.

This clonotype was found a few times. The gene calls are TRBV20-1 and TRBJ2-5; TRBD2 matches at 9 bases. This CDR3 comprises 17 residues. The ends lost 0 bases at V and 4 bases at J; junction bases unmatched: 12. CDR1 DFQATT and CDR2 SNEGSKA come from the germline V gene (reference sequence). Written as DNA, the CDR3 is TGCAGTGCTAGAGACCTTTCCGTTAGCGGGAGTTCAGAGACCCAGTACTTC. Amino acid sequence: CSARDLSVSGSSETQYF.

This chain uses TRBV11-3 with TRBJ2-3; maybe TRBD2 (6 bases). There are 15 residues in the CDR3. Per the germline V gene, CDR1 is SGHNT and CDR2 is YENEEA. Trimming removed 6 bases from V and 2 bases from J, with 15 bases in between. The CDR3 region is CASSAAGPLTDTQYF. CDR3 bases: TGTGCCAGCAGTGCCGCGGGGCCACTCACAGATACGCAGTATTTT.

In its sample, this clonotype was seen many times. The chain employs TRBV12-3 or TRBV12-4 and TRBJ2-3; 10 nucleotides align to TRBD2. J lost 6 bases, V lost 6 bases, and 6 bases had no gene match. There are 14 residues in the CDR3. CDR3 in DNA: TGTGCCAGCAGATATAATAGCGGGGGGGATACGCAGTATTTT. It yields the protein CASRYNSGGDTQYF.

This clonotype was detected only a few times. This chain uses TRBV28 with TRBJ1-1; D perhaps matches TRBD1 (5 bases). V was cut by 6 bases and J by 11 bases, with 16 bases left in between. Per the germline V gene, CDR1 is MDHEN and CDR2 is SYDVKM. The CDR3 covers 12 residues. The DNA for the CDR3 is TGTGCCAGCAGCTCAGGGCGGACATCGGCTTTCTTT. It is translated as CASSSGRTSAFF.

This clonotype was detected a few times. The chain recombines TRBV11-2 with TRBJ1-4; 9 bases are shared with TRBD1. The CDR3 is made up of 14 amino acids. The germline V gene has CDR1 SGHAT and CDR2 FQNNGV. V was pared by 1 base and J by 7 bases, with 1 base of the junction left unmatched. CDR3 DNA sequence: TGTGCCAGCAGCTTAGGGACAGGGGTTGAAAAACTGTTTTTT. Protein: CASSLGTGVEKLFF.

The chain carries TRBV5-5 and TRBJ2-3; the D gene is possibly TRBD1 (6 bases). This CDR3 is built from 17 residues. The germline V and J ends were trimmed by 3 bases and 2 bases, with 19 bases remaining between them. Looked up from germline, CDR1 is SGHKS and CDR2 is YYEKEE (reference sequence). The CDR3 nucleotides read TGTGCCAGCAGCTGGGGGCCCACAACTCCCCCCACAGATACGCAGTATTTT. Its translation is CASSWGPTTPPTDTQYF.

The chain combines TRBV20-1 with TRBJ2-5; 13 bases are shared with TRBD2. V lost 5 bases to trimming and J lost 6 bases; unmatched junction nucleotides: 6. There are 14 residues in the CDR3. From germline, CDR1 is DFQATT and CDR2 SNEGSKA (reference sequence). CDR3 sequence reads: CSAPGTSGIKTQYF. In nucleotides, the CDR3 is TGCAGTGCTCCTGGGACTAGCGGGATAAAGACCCAGTACTTC.